The clone carrying this T cell receptor beta chain was recorded only once. Its specificity is not known. Assay used: immunoSEQ multiplex PCR; TCRdb lists only in-frame clones, some missing. The table includes about 44,000 clones, about 94% detected once. This record comes from a study of OX40 agonist ivuxolimab in advanced cancers. Study as a whole: Every 2 weeks, patients got intravenous ivuxolimab at one of six dose levels (0.01-10 mg/kg). Notes on the study in general: Nonresponders, in some cases, also had low normalized T-cell clonal expansion.

Germline V gene sequence: CDR1 SGDLS, CDR2 YYNGEE. The CDR3 runs 13 residues. The V and J ends lost 1 base and 6 bases respectively, with 7 bases between them. J is TRBJ2-2 and V is TRBV9; TRBD1 is a possible D gene (5 bases). The source of this sequence is an adult with an advanced solid tumor such as melanoma, head and neck, liver or kidney cancer. Material: CD4+ or CD8+ T cells sorted from blood, obtained in a trial of the OX40 agonist ivuxolimab. CDR3 sequence (DNA): TGTGCCAGCAGCGTACAAGGGGCCGGGGAGCTGTTTTTT. This gives the protein CASSVQGAGELFF.